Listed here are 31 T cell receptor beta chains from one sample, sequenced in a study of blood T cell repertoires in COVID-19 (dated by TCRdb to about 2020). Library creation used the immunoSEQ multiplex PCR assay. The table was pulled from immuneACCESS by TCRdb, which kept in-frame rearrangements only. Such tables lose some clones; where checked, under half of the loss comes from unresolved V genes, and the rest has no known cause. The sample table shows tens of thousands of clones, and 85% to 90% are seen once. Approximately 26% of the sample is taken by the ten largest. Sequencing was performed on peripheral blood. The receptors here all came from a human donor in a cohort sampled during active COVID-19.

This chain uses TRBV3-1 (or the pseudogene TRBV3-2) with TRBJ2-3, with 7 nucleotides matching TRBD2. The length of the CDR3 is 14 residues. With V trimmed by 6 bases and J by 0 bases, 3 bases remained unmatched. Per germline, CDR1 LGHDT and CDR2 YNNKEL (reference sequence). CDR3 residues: CASRPGGSTDTQYF. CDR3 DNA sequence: TGTGCCAGCAGACCCGGGGGGAGCACAGATACGCAGTATTTT.

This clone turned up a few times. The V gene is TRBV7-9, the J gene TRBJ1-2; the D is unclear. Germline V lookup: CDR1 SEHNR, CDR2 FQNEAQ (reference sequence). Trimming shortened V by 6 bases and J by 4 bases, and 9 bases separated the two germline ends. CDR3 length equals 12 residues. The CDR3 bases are TGTGCCAGCAGTGGGGAGGCCTATGGCTACACCTTC. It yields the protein CASSGEAYGYTF.

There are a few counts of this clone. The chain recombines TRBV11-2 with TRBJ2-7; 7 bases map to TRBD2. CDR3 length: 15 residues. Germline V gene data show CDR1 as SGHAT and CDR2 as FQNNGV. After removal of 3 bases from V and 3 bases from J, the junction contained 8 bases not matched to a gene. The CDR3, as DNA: TGTGCCAGCAGCTTCAGAAGCGGGAAAGTCTACGAGCAGTACTTC. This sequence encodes CASSFRSGKVYEQYF.

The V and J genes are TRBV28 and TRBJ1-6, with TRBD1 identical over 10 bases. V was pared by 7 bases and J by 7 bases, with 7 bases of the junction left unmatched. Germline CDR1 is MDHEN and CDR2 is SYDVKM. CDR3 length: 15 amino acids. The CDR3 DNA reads TGTGCCAGCACCAGGACAGGGGGATTAAATTCACCCCTCCACTTT. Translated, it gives CASTRTGGLNSPLHF. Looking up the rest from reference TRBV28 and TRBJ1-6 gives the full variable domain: DVKVTQSSRYLVKRTGEKVFLECVQDMDHENMFWYRQDPGLGLRLIYFSYDVKMKEKGDIPEGYSVSREKKERFSLILESASTNQTSMYLCASTRTGGLNSPLHFGNGTRLTVT.

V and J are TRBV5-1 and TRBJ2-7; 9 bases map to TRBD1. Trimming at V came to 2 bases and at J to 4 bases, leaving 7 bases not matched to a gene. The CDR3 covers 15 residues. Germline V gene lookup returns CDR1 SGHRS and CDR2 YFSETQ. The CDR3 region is CASSLIGTGPYEQYF. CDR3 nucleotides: TGCGCCAGCAGCTTAATAGGGACAGGGCCTTACGAGCAGTACTTC.

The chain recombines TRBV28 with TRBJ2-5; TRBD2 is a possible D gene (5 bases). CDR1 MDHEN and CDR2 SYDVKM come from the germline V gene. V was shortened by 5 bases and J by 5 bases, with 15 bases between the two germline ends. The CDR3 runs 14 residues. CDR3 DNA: TGTGCCAGCAGTCCCTTAATGGGCGGGGAGACCCAGTACTTC. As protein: CASSPLMGGETQYF.

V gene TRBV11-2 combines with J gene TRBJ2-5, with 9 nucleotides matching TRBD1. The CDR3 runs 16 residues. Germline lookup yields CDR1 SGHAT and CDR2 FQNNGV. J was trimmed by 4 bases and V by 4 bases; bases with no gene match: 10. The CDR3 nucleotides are TGTGCCAGCAGCTCCTCCTACGGGACAGGGAGAGAGACCCAGTACTTC. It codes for CASSSSYGTGRETQYF.

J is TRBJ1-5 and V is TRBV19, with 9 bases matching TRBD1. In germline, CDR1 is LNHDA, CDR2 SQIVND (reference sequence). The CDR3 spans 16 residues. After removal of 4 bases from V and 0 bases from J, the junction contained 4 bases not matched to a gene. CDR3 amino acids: CASSSGTGLSNQPQHF. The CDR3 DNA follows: TGTGCCAGTAGTAGCGGGACAGGGCTTAGCAATCAGCCCCAGCATTTT.

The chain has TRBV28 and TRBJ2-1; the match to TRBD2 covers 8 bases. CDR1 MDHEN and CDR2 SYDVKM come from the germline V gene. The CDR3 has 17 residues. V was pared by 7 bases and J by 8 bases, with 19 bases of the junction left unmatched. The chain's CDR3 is CASTSLPGLGDGYEQFF. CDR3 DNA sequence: TGTGCCAGCACCTCCCTCCCGGGACTAGGAGATGGTTATGAGCAGTTCTTC.

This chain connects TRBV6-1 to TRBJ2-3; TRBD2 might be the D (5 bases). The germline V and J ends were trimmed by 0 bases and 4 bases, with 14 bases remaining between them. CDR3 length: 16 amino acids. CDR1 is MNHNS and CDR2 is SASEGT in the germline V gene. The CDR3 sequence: CASSEANLEGADTQYF. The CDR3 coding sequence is TGTGCCAGCAGTGAAGCTAATCTCGAGGGCGCAGATACGCAGTATTTT.

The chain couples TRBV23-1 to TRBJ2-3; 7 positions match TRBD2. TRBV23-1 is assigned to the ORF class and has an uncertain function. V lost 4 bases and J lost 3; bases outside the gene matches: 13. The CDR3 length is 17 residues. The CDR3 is CASSPPGGVGGTDTQYF. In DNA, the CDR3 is TGCGCCAGCAGTCCCCCCGGCGGGGTCGGGGGGACAGATACGCAGTATTTT.

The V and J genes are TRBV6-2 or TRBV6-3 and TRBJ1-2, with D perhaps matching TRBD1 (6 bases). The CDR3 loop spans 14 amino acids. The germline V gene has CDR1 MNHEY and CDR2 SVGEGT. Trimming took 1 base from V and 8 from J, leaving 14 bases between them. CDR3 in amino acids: CASSYLNRAAGYTF. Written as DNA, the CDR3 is TGTGCCAGCAGTTACTTGAACAGGGCTGCCGGCTACACCTTC.

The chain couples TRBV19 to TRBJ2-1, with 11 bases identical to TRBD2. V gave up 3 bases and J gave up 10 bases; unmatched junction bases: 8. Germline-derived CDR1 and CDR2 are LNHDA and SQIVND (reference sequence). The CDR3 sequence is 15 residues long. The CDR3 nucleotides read TGTGCCAGTAGTATCGGACTAGCGGGCCCGGTGGAGCAGTTCTTC. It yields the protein CASSIGLAGPVEQFF.

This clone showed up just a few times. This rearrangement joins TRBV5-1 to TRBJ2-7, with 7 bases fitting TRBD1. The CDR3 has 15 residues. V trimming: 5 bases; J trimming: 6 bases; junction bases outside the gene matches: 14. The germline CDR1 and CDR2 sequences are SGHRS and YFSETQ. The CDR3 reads CASREGGQQLGEQYF. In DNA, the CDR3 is TGCGCCAGCAGGGAAGGGGGACAGCAGCTTGGCGAGCAGTACTTC. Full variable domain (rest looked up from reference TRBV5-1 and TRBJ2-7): KAGVTQTPRYLIKTRGQQVTLSCSPISGHRSVSWYQQTPGQGLQFLFEYFSETQRNKGNFPGRFSGRQFSNSRSEMNVSTLELGDSALYLCASREGGQQLGEQYFGPGTRLTVT.

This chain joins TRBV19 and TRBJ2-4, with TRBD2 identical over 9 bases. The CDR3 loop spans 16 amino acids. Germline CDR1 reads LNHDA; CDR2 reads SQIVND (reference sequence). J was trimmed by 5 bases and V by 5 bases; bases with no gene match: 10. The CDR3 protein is CASSSHLAGSQNIQYF. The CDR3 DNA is TGTGCCAGTAGTTCTCACCTAGCGGGGAGTCAAAACATTCAGTACTTC.

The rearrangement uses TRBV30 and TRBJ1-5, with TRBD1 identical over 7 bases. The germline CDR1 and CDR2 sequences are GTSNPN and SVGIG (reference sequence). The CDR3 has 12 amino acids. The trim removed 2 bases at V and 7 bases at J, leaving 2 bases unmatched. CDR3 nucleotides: TGTGCCTGGAGTTCAGGGGGGCAGCCCCAGCATTTT. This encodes CAWSSGGQPQHF.

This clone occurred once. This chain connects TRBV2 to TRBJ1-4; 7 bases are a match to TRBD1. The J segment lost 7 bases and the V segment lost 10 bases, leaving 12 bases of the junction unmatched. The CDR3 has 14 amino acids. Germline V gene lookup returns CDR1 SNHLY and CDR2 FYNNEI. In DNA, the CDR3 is TGTGCCACCGGCAGGGGGAACGTTGGTGAAAAACTGTTTTTT. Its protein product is CATGRGNVGEKLFF.

The CDR3, as DNA: TGTGCCAGCAGCCAAGATTTGAGGAGGCCTGAAGCTTTCTTT. Amino acid sequence: CASSQDLRRPEAFF. V is TRBV4-2 and J is TRBJ1-1, with D hard to call. This CDR3 has 14 amino acids. Germline-derived CDR1 and CDR2 are LGHNA and YNFKEQ. V lost 0 bases, J lost 6 bases, and 11 bases lay in between.

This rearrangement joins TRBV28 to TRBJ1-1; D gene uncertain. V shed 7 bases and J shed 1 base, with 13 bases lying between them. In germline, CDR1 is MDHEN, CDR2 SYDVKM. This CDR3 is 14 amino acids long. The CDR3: CASIWEGQNTEAFF. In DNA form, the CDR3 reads TGTGCCAGCATCTGGGAGGGCCAGAACACTGAAGCTTTCTTT.

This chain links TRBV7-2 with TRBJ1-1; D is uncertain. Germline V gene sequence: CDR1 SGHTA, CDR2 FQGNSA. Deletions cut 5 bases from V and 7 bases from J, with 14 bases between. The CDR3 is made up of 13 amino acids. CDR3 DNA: TGTGCCAGCAGCGCTTCCCGGGTACTTGAAGCTTTCTTT. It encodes CASSASRVLEAFF.

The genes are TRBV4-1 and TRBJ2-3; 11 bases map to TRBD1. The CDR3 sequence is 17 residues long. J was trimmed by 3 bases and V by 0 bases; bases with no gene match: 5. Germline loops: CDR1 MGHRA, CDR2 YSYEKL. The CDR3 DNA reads TGCGCCAGCAGCCAAGAAGGGACAGGGGGTGGTACAGATACGCAGTATTTT. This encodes CASSQEGTGGGTDTQYF.

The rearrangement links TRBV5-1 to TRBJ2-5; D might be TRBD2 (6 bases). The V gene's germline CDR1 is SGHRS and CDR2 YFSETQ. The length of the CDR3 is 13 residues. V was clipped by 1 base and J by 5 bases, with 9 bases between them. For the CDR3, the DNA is TGCGCCAGCAGCTTGAGGGGAGGCGAGACCCAGTACTTC. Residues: CASSLRGGETQYF. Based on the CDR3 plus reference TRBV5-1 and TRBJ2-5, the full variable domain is KAGVTQTPRYLIKTRGQQVTLSCSPISGHRSVSWYQQTPGQGLQFLFEYFSETQRNKGNFPGRFSGRQFSNSRSEMNVSTLELGDSALYLCASSLRGGETQYFGPGTRLLVL.

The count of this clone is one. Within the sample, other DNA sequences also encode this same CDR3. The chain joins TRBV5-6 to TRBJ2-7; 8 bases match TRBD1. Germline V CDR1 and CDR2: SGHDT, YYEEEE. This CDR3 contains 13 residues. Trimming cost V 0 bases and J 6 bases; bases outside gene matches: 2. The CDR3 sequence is CASSLGTGGEQYF. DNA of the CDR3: TGTGCCAGCAGCTTGGGTACAGGGGGCGAGCAGTACTTC.

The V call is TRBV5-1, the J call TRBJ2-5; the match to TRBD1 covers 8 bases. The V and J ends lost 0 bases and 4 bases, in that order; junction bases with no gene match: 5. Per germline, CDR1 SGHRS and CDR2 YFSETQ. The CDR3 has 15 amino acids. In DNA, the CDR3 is TGCGCCAGCAGCTTGGCCGGACAGGGAGGAGAGACCCAGTACTTC. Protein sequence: CASSLAGQGGETQYF. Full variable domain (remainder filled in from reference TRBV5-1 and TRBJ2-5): KAGVTQTPRYLIKTRGQQVTLSCSPISGHRSVSWYQQTPGQGLQFLFEYFSETQRNKGNFPGRFSGRQFSNSRSEMNVSTLELGDSALYLCASSLAGQGGETQYFGPGTRLLVL.

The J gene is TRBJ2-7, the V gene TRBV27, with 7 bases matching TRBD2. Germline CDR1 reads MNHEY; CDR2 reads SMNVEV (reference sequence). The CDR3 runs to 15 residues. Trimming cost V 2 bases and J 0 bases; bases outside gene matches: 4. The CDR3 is CASSLGLDFSYEQYF. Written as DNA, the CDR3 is TGTGCCAGCAGTTTAGGACTAGACTTCTCCTACGAGCAGTACTTC.

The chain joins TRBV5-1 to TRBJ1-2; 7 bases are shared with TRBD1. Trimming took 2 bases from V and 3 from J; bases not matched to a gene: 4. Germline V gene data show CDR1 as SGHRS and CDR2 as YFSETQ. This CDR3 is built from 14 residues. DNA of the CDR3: TGCGCCAGCAGCTTTCGGGGGACAGACTATGGCTACACCTTC. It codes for CASSFRGTDYGYTF. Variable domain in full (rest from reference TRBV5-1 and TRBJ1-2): KAGVTQTPRYLIKTRGQQVTLSCSPISGHRSVSWYQQTPGQGLQFLFEYFSETQRNKGNFPGRFSGRQFSNSRSEMNVSTLELGDSALYLCASSFRGTDYGYTFGSGTRLTVV.

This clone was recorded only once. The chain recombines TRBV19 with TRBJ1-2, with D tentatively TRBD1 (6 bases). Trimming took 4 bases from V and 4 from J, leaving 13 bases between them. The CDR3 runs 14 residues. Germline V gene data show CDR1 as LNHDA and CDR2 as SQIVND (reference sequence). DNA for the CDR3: TGTGCCAGTAGTAGACAGGAAGAGGTCTATGGCTACACCTTC. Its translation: CASSRQEEVYGYTF.

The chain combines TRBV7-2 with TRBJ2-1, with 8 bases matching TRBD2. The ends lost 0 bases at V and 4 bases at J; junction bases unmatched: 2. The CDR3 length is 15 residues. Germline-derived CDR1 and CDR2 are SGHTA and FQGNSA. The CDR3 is CASSLAGTRYNEQFF. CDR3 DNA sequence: TGTGCCAGCAGCTTAGCCGGGACTAGATACAATGAGCAGTTCTTC. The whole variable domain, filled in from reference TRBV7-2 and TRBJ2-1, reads GAGVSQSPSNKVTEKGKDVELRCDPISGHTALYWYRQSLGQGLEFLIYFQGNSAPDKSGLPSDRFSAERTGGSVSTLTIQRTQQEDSAVYLCASSLAGTRYNEQFFGPGTRLTVL.

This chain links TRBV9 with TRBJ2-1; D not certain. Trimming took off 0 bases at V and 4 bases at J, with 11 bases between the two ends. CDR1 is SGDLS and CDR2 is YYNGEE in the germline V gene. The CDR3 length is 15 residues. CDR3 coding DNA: TGTGCCAGCAGCGTAGCGGGTGCAAAGTACAATGAGCAGTTCTTC. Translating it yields CASSVAGAKYNEQFF.

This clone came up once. Here the CDR3 reads CASSLRDTRTNEKLFF. Written as DNA, the CDR3 is TGCGCCAGCAGCTTACGGGACACCAGAACTAATGAAAAACTGTTTTTT. This sequence joins TRBV5-1 and TRBJ1-4; possible D gene TRBD1, 6 bases. The V end was cut by 2 bases, the J end by 1 base, with 12 bases between. In germline, CDR1 is SGHRS, CDR2 YFSETQ. The CDR3 runs 16 residues.

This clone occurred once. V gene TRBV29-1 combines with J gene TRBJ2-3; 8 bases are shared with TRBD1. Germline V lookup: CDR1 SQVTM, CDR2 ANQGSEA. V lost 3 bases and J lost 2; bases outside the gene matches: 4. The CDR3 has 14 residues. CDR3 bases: TGCAGCGTTGATAAGGGACAGGTCACAGATACGCAGTATTTT. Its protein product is CSVDKGQVTDTQYF.